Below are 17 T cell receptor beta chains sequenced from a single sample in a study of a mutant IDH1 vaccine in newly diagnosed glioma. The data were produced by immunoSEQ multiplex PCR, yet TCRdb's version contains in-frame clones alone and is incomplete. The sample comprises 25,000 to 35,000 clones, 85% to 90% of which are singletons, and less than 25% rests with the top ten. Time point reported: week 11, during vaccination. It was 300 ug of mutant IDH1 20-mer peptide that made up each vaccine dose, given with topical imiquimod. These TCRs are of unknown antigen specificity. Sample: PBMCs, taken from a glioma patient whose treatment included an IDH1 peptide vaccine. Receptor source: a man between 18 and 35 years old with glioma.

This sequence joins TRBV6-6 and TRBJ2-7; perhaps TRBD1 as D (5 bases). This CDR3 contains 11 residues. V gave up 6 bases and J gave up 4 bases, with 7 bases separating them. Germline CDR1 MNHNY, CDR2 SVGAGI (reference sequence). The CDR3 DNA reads TGTGCCAGCAGCGACAGTTACGAGCAGTACTTC. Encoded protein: CASSDSYEQYF.

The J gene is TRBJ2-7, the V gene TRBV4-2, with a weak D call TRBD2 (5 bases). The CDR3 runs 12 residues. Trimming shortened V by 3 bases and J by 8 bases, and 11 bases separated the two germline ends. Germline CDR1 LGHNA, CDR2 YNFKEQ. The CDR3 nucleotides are TGTGCCAGCAGCCAGCCCGGGGTTCAGCAGTACTTC. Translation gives CASSQPGVQQYF.

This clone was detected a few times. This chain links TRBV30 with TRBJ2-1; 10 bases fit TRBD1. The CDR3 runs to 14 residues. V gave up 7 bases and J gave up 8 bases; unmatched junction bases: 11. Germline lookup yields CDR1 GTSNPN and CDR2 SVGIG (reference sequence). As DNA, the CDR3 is TGTGCCTACAACCGGGACAGGGGATTCCATGAGCAGTTCTTC. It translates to CAYNRDRGFHEQFF.

The CDR3 protein is CASSFSGGHNSPLHF. CDR3 DNA: TGCGCCAGCAGCTTTTCGGGGGGCCATAATTCACCCCTCCACTTT. The V gene is TRBV5-1, the J gene TRBJ1-6; possible D gene TRBD1, 6 bases. The germline V and J ends were trimmed by 2 bases and 5 bases, with 11 bases remaining between them. Germline V gene data show CDR1 as SGHRS and CDR2 as YFSETQ. The CDR3 extends over 15 amino acids.

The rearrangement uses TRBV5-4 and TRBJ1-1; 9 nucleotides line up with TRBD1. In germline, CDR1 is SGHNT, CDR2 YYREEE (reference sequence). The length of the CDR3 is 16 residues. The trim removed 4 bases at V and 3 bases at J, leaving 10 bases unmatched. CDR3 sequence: CASSRNGQGRDTEAFF. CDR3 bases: TGTGCCAGCAGCCGCAACGGACAGGGGCGGGACACTGAAGCTTTCTTT.

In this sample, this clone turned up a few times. This chain's CDR3 is CSVGQSRDTEAFF. Here the CDR3 DNA reads TGCAGCGTTGGCCAATCCAGGGACACTGAAGCTTTCTTT. This rearrangement joins TRBV29-1 to TRBJ1-1; D is possibly TRBD1 (5 bases). The CDR3 spans 13 residues. Per the germline V gene, CDR1 is SQVTM and CDR2 is ANQGSEA. V was cut by 4 bases and J by 3 bases, with 12 bases left in between.

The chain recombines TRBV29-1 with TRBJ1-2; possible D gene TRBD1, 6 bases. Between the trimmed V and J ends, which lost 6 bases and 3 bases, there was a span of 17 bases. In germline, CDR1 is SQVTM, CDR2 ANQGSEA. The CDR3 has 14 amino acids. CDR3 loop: CSVEGGFGHYGYTF. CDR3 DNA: TGCAGCGTCGAGGGGGGATTCGGGCACTATGGCTACACCTTC.

The CDR3 nucleotides are TGCGCCAGCAGCCAAGATTGGCCAGAAAGCACAGATACGCAGTATTTT. Protein sequence: CASSQDWPESTDTQYF. V and J are TRBV4-3 and TRBJ2-3; D gene uncertain. Germline assignment: CDR1 LGHNA and CDR2 YSLEER. Trimming stripped 0 bases from V and 0 bases from J, with 10 bases between. The CDR3 covers 16 residues.

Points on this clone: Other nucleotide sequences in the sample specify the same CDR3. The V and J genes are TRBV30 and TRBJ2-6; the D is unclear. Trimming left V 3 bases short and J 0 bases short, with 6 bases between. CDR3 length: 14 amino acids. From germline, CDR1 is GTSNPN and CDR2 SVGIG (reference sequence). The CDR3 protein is CAWSRDSGANVLTF. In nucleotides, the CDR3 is TGTGCCTGGAGCAGAGACTCTGGGGCCAACGTCCTGACTTTC.

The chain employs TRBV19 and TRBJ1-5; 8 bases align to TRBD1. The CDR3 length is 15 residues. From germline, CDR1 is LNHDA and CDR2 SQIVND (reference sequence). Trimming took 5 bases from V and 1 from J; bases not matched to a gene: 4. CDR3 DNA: TGTGCCAGTAGTCCTGACAGGGGCAGCAATCAGCCCCAGCATTTT. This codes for CASSPDRGSNQPQHF.

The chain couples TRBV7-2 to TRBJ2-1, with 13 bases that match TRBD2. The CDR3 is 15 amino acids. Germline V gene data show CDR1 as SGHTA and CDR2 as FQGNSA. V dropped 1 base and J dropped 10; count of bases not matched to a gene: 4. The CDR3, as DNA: TGTGCCAGCAGCTTAGGACTAGCGGGAGGACGGGAGCAGTTCTTC. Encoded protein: CASSLGLAGGREQFF. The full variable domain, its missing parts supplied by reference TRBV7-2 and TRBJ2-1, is GAGVSQSPSNKVTEKGKDVELRCDPISGHTALYWYRQSLGQGLEFLIYFQGNSAPDKSGLPSDRFSAERTGGSVSTLTIQRTQQEDSAVYLCASSLGLAGGREQFFGPGTRLTVL.

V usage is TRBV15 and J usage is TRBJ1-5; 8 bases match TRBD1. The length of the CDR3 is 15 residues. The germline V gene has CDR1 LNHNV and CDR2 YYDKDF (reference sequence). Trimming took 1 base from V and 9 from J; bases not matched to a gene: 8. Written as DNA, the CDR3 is TGTGCCACCAGCAGAGGCGGGACAGGTGGTACGCCCCAGCATTTT. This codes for CATSRGGTGGTPQHF.

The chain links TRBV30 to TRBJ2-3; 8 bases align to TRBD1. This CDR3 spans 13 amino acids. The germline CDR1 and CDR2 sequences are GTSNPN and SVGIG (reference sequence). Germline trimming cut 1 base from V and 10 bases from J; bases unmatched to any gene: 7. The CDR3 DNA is TGTGCCTGGAGTGGAGGGGGACAGGAATCGCAGTATTTT. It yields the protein CAWSGGGQESQYF.

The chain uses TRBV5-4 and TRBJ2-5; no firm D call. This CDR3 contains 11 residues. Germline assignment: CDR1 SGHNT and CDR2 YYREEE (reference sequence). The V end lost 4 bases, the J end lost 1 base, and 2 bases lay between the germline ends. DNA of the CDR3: TGTGCCAGCAGCGTCCAAGAGACCCAGTACTTC. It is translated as CASSVQETQYF.

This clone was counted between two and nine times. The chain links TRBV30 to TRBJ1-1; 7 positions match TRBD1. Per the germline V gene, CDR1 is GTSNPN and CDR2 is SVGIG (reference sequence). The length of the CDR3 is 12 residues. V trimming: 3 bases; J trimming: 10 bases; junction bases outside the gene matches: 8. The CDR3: CAWRETGSGAFF. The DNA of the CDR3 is TGTGCCTGGAGGGAGACAGGGTCTGGAGCTTTCTTT.

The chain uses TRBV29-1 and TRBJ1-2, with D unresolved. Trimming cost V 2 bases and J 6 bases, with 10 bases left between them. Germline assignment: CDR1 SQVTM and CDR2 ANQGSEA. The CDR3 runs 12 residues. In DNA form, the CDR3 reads TGCAGCGTTGAATGGTCCGGAAATGGCTACACCTTC. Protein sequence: CSVEWSGNGYTF.

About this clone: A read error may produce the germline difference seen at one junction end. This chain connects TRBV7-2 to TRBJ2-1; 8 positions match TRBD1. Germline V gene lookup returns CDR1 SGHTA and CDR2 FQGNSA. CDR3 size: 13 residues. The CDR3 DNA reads TGTGCCAGCAGCTCCCCCGAGAGGGACAGGATGATCTTC. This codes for CASSSPERDRMIF.